The subject of this entry is one TCR beta chain. Its antigen is not identified. The CDR3 sequence is 15 residues long. The V gene lost 2 bases and the J gene lost 2 bases, with 12 bases spanning the gap. CDR1 SGHAT and CDR2 FQDESV come from the germline V gene (reference sequence). These data belong to a study of cytomegalovirus exposure and HLA in healthy donors. The PCR employed 60 Vbeta primers together with 13 Jbeta primers. The assay was immunoSEQ multiplex PCR, and TCRdb's table has in-frame clones only and misses some. Here the sample spans approximately 100,000 clones, roughly four fifths being singletons. Study-level results: From TCR beta sequences, most subjects' HLA-A and HLA-B alleles were reportedly predicted accurately. Evidence from a later analysis indicated that most CMV-associated TCR beta chains looked HLA-restricted. For most TCR sequences rarity was the rule, although some public TCRs occurred in many donors.

The TCR originated in a man between 45 and 60 years old in good health and CMV-seronegative. Material for sequencing was PBMCs. The chain has TRBV11-1 and TRBJ1-2, with D perhaps TRBD1 (5 bases). CDR3 in amino acids: CASSLSGASNYGYTF. The CDR3 nucleotides read TGTGCCAGCAGCTTAAGCGGGGCGTCAAACTATGGCTACACCTTC. The full variable domain, with the rest looked up from reference TRBV11-1 and TRBJ1-2, is EAEVAQSPRYKITEKSQAVAFWCDPISGHATLYWYRQILGQGPELLVQFQDESVVDDSQLPKDRFSAERLKGVDSTLKIQPAELGDSAMYLCASSLSGASNYGYTFGSGTRLTVV.